This section outlines one T cell receptor (beta chain) sequence together with its context. CDR1 and CDR2 (germline): SGHRS, YFSETQ. The CDR3 extends over 14 amino acids. V was clipped by 3 bases and J by 0 bases, with 7 bases between them. The data are from a study of shared clonotypes between healthy human individuals. Profiling relied on immunoSEQ multiplex PCR, and the TCRdb table lists in-frame clones only, not all of them. Here the sample spans a few million clones, just over 90% being singletons. The chain combines TRBV5-1 with TRBJ2-1; unclear D gene. This receptor was identified in a man younger than 30 in good health. Some clones in this sample may be carry-over from other donors' samples. Material: naive CD4+ T cells from PBMCs. Subset here: CD45RA+ positively selected. This CDR3 reads CASSSLVSYNEQFF. Written as DNA, the CDR3 is TGCGCCAGCAGCTCTCTAGTCTCCTACAATGAGCAGTTCTTC.